These T cell receptor beta chains were read from a single sample in a study of blood T cells in healthy people across ages. In TCRdb, the 5' RACE reads were re-called with MiXCR into one record per CDR3 protein. This sample has about 690,000 distinct CDR3 sequences, with approximately 40% found just once. What was sequenced was blood. Receptor source: a man older than 75 in good health. Both conserved end residues are part of each CDR3. The order of the fields is V gene, J gene, D gene, clone size, CDR3 DNA, CDR3 protein. The D gene is left open where the match is weak. Clone size is stated in some rows and not others, as once, few, many or a class when expanded.

V gene: TRBV7-3
J gene: TRBJ1-5
D gene: .
clone size: few
CDR3 DNA: TGTGCCAGCAGCACTCGACAGACATCGCCCCAGCATTTT
CDR3 protein: CASSTRQTSPQHF

V gene: TRBV3-1
J gene: TRBJ1-6
D gene: .
clone size: .
CDR3 DNA: TGTGCCAGCAGCCAAGAACGGCAGACACCTTCACCCCTCCACTTT
CDR3 protein: CASSQERQTPSPLHF

V gene: TRBV27
J gene: TRBJ2-7
D gene: .
clone size: .
CDR3 DNA: TGTGCCAGCAGTTTACGAGGGGAACCCTATTACGAGCAGAACTTC
CDR3 protein: CASSLRGEPYYEQNF

V gene: TRBV4-3
J gene: TRBJ1-4
D gene: TRBD1
clone size: .
CDR3 DNA: TGCGCCAGCAGCTCATCGGGACAGGGGTTTTTAACTAATGAAAAACTGTTTTTT
CDR3 protein: CASSSSGQGFLTNEKLFF

V gene: TRBV7-2
J gene: TRBJ2-3
D gene: TRBD1
clone size: .
CDR3 DNA: TGTGCCAGCAGACGCACAGGGGACAACACAGATACGCAGTATTTT
CDR3 protein: CASRRTGDNTDTQYF

V gene: TRBV2
J gene: TRBJ2-6
D gene: TRBD1
clone size: .
CDR3 DNA: TGTGCCAGCAGGGACACCGGGACAGGGGTTGGGGCCAACGTCCTGACTTTC
CDR3 protein: CASRDTGTGVGANVLTF

V gene: TRBV20-1
J gene: TRBJ1-2
D gene: .
clone size: few
CDR3 DNA: TGCAGTGCTAGAATCCGCCAGGGAGTCGACCTCGCTAACTATGGCTACACCTTC
CDR3 protein: CSARIRQGVDLANYGYTF

V gene: TRBV7-2
J gene: TRBJ1-4
D gene: TRBD1
clone size: few
CDR3 DNA: TGTGCCAGCAGCGCCACCGACAGGGGGATCGCTAATGAAAAACTGTTTTTT
CDR3 protein: CASSATDRGIANEKLFF

V gene: TRBV2
J gene: TRBJ2-7
D gene: .
clone size: .
CDR3 DNA: TGTGCCGGGCGGGGGCAGGGGATGTACGAGCAGTACTTC
CDR3 protein: CAGRGQGMYEQYF

V gene: TRBV15
J gene: TRBJ1-5
D gene: TRBD1
clone size: .
CDR3 DNA: TGTGCCACCAGCCGAGGACAGGGGATTAGGCAGCCCCAGCATTTT
CDR3 protein: CATSRGQGIRQPQHF

V gene: TRBV3-1
J gene: TRBJ1-5
D gene: .
clone size: .
CDR3 DNA: TGTGCCAGCAGCCAAGGAGGTCCTCTTCGGCCCCAGCATTTT
CDR3 protein: CASSQGGPLRPQHF

V gene: TRBV29-1
J gene: TRBJ1-1
D gene: .
clone size: .
CDR3 DNA: TGCAGCGTTGCCCCACGGGGTACAGGGAACACTGAAGCTTTCTTT
CDR3 protein: CSVAPRGTGNTEAFF

V gene: TRBV29-1
J gene: TRBJ2-1
D gene: TRBD2
clone size: .
CDR3 DNA: TGCAGCGTTGCGGGGACTAGCGGATACAATGAGCAGTTCTTC
CDR3 protein: CSVAGTSGYNEQFF

V gene: TRBV7-8
J gene: TRBJ1-2
D gene: .
clone size: .
CDR3 DNA: TGTGCCAGCAGCTTGATTGCTGACAGAAACTATGGCTACACCTTC
CDR3 protein: CASSLIADRNYGYTF

V gene: TRBV20-1
J gene: TRBJ2-7
D gene: .
clone size: few
CDR3 DNA: TGCAGCAGGGGGGGCTCTGCCTACGAGCAGTACTTC
CDR3 protein: CSRGGSAYEQYF

V gene: TRBV29-1
J gene: TRBJ2-5
D gene: .
clone size: few
CDR3 DNA: TGCAGCGCTATCGTCTGGGCCCAGTACTTC
CDR3 protein: CSAIVWAQYF

V gene: TRBV20-1
J gene: TRBJ2-5
D gene: .
clone size: .
CDR3 DNA: TGCAGTGCTAGTCATCAAGAGACCCAGTACTTC
CDR3 protein: CSASHQETQYF

V gene: TRBV10-2
J gene: TRBJ2-6
D gene: .
clone size: few
CDR3 DNA: TGCGCCAGCAGTGAAGGCAGCGTTAGCTCTGGGGCCAACGTCCTGACTTTC
CDR3 protein: CASSEGSVSSGANVLTF

V gene: TRBV6-5
J gene: TRBJ1-6
D gene: .
clone size: few
CDR3 DNA: TGTGCCAGCAGTTATGAAGGGGCCTCACCCCTCCACTTT
CDR3 protein: CASSYEGASPLHF

V gene: TRBV5-5
J gene: TRBJ2-3
D gene: TRBD2
clone size: few
CDR3 DNA: TGTGCCAGCAGCCCCAACCCCCATAGCGGGAGTTCAACAGATACGCAGTATTTT
CDR3 protein: CASSPNPHSGSSTDTQYF

V gene: TRBV9
J gene: TRBJ2-5
D gene: TRBD2
clone size: few
CDR3 DNA: TGTGCCAGCAGCGTAGGCCGTGGGGGGGGCCAAGAGACCCAGTACTTC
CDR3 protein: CASSVGRGGGQETQYF

V gene: TRBV30
J gene: TRBJ2-4
D gene: .
clone size: few
CDR3 DNA: TGTGCCTGGAGTGCGGGGGCTTTGTCCAAAAACATTCAGTACTTC
CDR3 protein: CAWSAGALSKNIQYF

V gene: TRBV27
J gene: TRBJ1-5
D gene: .
clone size: .
CDR3 DNA: TGTGCCAGCAGTTTACGGGATCAAAAATTCCCCCAGCATTTT
CDR3 protein: CASSLRDQKFPQHF

V gene: TRBV6-5
J gene: TRBJ2-5
D gene: TRBD1
clone size: few
CDR3 DNA: TGTGCCAGCAGTACCTTTGGACAGGGGGGACAAGAGACCCAGTACTTC
CDR3 protein: CASSTFGQGGQETQYF

V gene: TRBV29-1
J gene: TRBJ2-3
D gene: TRBD1
clone size: .
CDR3 DNA: TGCAGCGTTCAGGGGACAGGGAGGGAGGGGATTGGTAATACGCGGTATTTT
CDR3 protein: CSVQGTGREGIGNTRYF

V gene: TRBV7-2
J gene: TRBJ2-7
D gene: .
clone size: few
CDR3 DNA: TGTGCCAGCAGCCGAACGGGACGGACCTACGAGCAGTACTTC
CDR3 protein: CASSRTGRTYEQYF

V gene: TRBV14
J gene: TRBJ2-1
D gene: TRBD2
clone size: few
CDR3 DNA: TGTGCCAGCAGCCAAGATAGCGGGAGTAGGGGCAATGAGCAGTTCTTC
CDR3 protein: CASSQDSGSRGNEQFF

V gene: TRBV7-3
J gene: TRBJ2-1
D gene: TRBD1
clone size: .
CDR3 DNA: TGTGCCAGTAGCCGACAGGGTGGTTTCAATGAGCAGTTCTTC
CDR3 protein: CASSRQGGFNEQFF

V gene: TRBV20-1
J gene: TRBJ1-1
D gene: TRBD1
clone size: .
CDR3 DNA: TGCAGTGCTAGAGCCTTTAAGGGACAGGGTGAAGCTTTCTTT
CDR3 protein: CSARAFKGQGEAFF

V gene: TRBV7-6
J gene: TRBJ2-7
D gene: .
clone size: .
CDR3 DNA: TGTGCCAGCAGCTCAGACGAGGGTGAGCAGTACTTC
CDR3 protein: CASSSDEGEQYF

V gene: TRBV4-3
J gene: TRBJ1-6
D gene: .
clone size: .
CDR3 DNA: TGCGCCAGCAGCCAAGATCTGGGGGGCAGGGGCCAGAATTCACCCCTCCACTTT
CDR3 protein: CASSQDLGGRGQNSPLHF

V gene: TRBV4-1
J gene: TRBJ2-3
D gene: TRBD2
clone size: few
CDR3 DNA: TGCGCCAGCAGCCAAGACGTTAGCGGGGGGGCAGATACGCAGTATTTT
CDR3 protein: CASSQDVSGGADTQYF

V gene: TRBV20-1
J gene: TRBJ2-2
D gene: TRBD2
clone size: .
CDR3 DNA: TGCAGTGCTAGTCCCGGAGTAGCGGGTTACACCGGGGAGTTGTTTTTT
CDR3 protein: CSASPGVAGYTGELFF